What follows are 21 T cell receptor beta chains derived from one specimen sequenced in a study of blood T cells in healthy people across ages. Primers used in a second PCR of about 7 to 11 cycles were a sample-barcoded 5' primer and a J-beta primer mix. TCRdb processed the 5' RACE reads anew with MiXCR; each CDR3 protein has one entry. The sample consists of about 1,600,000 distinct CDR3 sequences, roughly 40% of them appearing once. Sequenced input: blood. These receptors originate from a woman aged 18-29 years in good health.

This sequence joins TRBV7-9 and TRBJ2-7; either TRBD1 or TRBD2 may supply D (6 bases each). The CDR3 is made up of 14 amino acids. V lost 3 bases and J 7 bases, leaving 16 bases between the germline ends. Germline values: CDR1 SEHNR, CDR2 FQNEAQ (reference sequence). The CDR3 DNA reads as TGTGCCAGCAGCTTCGGGGGCGCCCGAGATGAGCAGTACTTC. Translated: CASSFGGARDEQYF.

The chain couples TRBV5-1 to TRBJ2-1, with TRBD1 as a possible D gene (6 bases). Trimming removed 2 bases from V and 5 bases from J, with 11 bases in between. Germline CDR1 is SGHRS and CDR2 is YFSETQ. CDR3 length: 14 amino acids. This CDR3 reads CASSFQGYDNEQFF. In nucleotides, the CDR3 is TGCGCCAGCAGCTTCCAGGGGTATGACAATGAGCAGTTCTTC.

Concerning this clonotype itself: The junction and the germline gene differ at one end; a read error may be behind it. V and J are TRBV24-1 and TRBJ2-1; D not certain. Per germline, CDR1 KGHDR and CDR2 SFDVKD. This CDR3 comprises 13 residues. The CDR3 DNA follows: TGTGCCGCCAGTGATTCCCCCTTAAATGAGCAGTTCTTC. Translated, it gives CAASDSPLNEQFF.

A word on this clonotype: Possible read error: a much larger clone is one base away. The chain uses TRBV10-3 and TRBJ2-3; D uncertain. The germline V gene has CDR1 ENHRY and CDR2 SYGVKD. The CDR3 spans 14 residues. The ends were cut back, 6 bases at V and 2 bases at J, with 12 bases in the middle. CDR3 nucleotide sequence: TGTGCCATCAGCGGAAGCGAGATCACAGATACGCAGTATTTT. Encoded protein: CAISGSEITDTQYF.

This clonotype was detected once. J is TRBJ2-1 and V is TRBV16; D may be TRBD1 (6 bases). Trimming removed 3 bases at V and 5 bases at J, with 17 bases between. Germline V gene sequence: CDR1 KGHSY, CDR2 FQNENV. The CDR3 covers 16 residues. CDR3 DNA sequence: TGTGCCAGCAGCCACCCCCCATACAGGGTGAACAATGAGCAGTTCTTC. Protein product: CASSHPPYRVNNEQFF.

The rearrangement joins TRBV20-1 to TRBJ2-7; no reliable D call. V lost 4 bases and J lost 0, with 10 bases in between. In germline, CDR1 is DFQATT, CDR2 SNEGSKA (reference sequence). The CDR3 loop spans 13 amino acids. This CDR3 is CSAMTINSYEQYF. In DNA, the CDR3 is TGCAGTGCTATGACGATCAACTCCTACGAGCAGTACTTC.

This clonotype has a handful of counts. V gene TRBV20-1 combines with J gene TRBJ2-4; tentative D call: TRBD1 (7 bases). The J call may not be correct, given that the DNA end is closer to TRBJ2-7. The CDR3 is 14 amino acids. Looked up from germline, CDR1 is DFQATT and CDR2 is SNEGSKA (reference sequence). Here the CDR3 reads CSAREEGAVLEQYF. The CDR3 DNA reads TGCAGTGCTAGAGAGGAGGGGGCAGTTCTCGAGCAGTACTTC.

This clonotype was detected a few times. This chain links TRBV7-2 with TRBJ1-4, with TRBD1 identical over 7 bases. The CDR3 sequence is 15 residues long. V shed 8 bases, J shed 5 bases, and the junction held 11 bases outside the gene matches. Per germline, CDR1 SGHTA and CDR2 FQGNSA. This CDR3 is CASLLGRGGNEKLFF. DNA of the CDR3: TGTGCCAGCCTTCTGGGGAGAGGGGGCAATGAAAAACTGTTTTTT.

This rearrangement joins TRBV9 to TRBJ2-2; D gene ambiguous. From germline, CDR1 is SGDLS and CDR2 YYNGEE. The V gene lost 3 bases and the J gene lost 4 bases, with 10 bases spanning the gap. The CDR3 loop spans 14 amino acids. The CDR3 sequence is CASSGYGATGELFF. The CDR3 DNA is TGTGCCAGCAGCGGCTACGGAGCCACCGGGGAGCTGTTTTTT.

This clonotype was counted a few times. The CDR3 protein is CASSQDLPEQYF. The CDR3 DNA reads TGTGCCAGCAGCCAAGATCTTCCTGAGCAGTACTTC. This rearrangement joins TRBV3-1 to TRBJ2-5; no definite D call. Germline assignment: CDR1 LGHDT and CDR2 YNNKEL (reference sequence). CDR3 size: 12 residues. With 0 bases removed from V and 11 bases from J, the gap between germline ends came to 10 bases.

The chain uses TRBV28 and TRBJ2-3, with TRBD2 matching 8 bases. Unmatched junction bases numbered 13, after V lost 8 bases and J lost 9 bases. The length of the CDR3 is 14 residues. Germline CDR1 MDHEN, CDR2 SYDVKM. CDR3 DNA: TGTGCCAGCGGTACTAGCGGAGGTCTTGGCACGCAGTATTTT. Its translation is CASGTSGGLGTQYF. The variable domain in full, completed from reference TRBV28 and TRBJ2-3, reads DVKVTQSSRYLVKRTGEKVFLECVQDMDHENMFWYRQDPGLGLRLIYFSYDVKMKEKGDIPEGYSVSREKKERFSLILESASTNQTSMYLCASGTSGGLGTQYFGPGTRLTVL.

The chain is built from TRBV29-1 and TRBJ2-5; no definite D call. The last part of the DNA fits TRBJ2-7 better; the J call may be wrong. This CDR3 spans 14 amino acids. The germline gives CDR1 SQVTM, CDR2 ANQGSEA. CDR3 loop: CSVWVRSRVGEQYF. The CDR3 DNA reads TGCAGCGTGTGGGTGAGAAGCCGCGTGGGCGAGCAGTACTTC.

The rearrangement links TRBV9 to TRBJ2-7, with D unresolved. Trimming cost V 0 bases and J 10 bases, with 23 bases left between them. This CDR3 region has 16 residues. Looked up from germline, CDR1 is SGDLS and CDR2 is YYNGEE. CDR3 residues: CASSVAREDPLRAQYF. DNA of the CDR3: TGTGCCAGCAGCGTAGCCCGCGAGGACCCCTTAAGGGCCCAGTACTTC.

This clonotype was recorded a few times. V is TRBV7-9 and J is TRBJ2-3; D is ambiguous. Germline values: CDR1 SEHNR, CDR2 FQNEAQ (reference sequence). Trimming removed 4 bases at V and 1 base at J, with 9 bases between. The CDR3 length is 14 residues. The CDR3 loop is CASSYGPGTDTQYF. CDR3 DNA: TGTGCCAGCAGCTATGGGCCCGGCACAGATACGCAGTATTTT.

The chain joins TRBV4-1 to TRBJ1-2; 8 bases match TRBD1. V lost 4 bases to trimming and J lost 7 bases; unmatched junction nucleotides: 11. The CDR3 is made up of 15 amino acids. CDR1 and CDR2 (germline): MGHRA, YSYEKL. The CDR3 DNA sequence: TGCGCCAGCAGCCGCCTAGACAGGGGATGGAGTGGCTACACCTTC. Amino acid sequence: CASSRLDRGWSGYTF.

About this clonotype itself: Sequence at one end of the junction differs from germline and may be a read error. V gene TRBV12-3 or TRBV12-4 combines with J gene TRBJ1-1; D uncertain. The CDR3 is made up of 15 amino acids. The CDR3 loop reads CASSPWGSMNTEAFF. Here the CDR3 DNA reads TGTGCCAGCAGCCCCTGGGGTTCCATGAACACTGAAGCTTTCTTC.

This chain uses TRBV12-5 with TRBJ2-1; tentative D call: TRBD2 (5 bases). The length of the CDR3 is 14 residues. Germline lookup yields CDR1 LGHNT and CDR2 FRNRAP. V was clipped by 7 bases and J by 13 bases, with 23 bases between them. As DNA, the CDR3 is TGTGCTAGTGAAGAAGGGAGCCTACAAGAGACCCAGTTCTTC. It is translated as CASEEGSLQETQFF.

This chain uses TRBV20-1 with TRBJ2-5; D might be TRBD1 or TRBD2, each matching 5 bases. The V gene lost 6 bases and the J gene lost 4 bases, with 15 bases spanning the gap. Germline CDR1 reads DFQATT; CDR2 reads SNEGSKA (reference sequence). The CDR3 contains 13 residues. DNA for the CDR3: TGCAGTGCCTCCGGGACCGTCCGAGAGACCCAGTACTTC. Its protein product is CSASGTVRETQYF.

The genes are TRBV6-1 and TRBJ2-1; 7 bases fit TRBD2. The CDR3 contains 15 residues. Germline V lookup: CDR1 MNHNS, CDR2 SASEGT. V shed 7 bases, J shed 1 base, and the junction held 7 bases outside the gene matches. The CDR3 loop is CASKATSASYNEQFF. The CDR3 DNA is TGTGCCAGCAAAGCTACTAGCGCATCCTACAATGAGCAGTTCTTC.

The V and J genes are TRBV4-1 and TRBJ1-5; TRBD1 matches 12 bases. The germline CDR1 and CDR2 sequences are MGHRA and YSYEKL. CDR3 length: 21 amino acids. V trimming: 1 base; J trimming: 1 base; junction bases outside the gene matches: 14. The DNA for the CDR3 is TGCGCCAGCAGCCAAGTGGGGACAGGGGGCGAGGTAGGAGGAAGCAATCAGCCCCAGCATTTT. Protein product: CASSQVGTGGEVGGSNQPQHF.

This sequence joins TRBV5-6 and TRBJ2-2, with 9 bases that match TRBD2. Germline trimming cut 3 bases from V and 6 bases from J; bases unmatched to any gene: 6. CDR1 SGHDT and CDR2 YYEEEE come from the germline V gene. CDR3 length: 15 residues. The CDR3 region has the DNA TGTGCCAGCAGCTACGCGGGGGGGCCTCCCGGGGAGCTGTTTTTT. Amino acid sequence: CASSYAGGPPGELFF.